Following are 23 T cell receptor beta chains from one sample sequenced in a study of cytomegalovirus exposure and HLA in healthy donors. PCR was performed using 60 Vbeta and 13 Jbeta primers. The table came from immunoSEQ multiplex PCR; TCRdb's copy has only in-frame clones and leaves some out. The sample includes around 210,000 clones. Sequenced: PBMCs. Every receptor here comes from a girl under 10 years old in good health and CMV-seropositive.

The chain joins TRBV7-6 to TRBJ1-4, with 7 positions matching TRBD1. Germline loops: CDR1 SGHVS, CDR2 FNYEAQ. V shed 2 bases and J 8 bases; nucleotides not matched to a gene: 8. The CDR3 totals 15 residues. CDR3 in DNA: TGTGCCAGCAGCTTATATGAGGGGGCAAGCGAAAAACTGTTTTTT. Translation: CASSLYEGASEKLFF.

V and J are TRBV5-1 and TRBJ1-2; unclear D gene. This CDR3 comprises 16 residues. Germline assignment: CDR1 SGHRS and CDR2 YFSETQ. V was trimmed by 4 bases and J by 3 bases, leaving 19 bases between them. CDR3 residues: CASSPRSINMDYGYTF. CDR3 DNA: TGCGCCAGCAGCCCCCGGAGCATCAATATGGACTATGGCTACACCTTC.

The CDR3 protein is CSVGTGANEQYF. The CDR3 DNA is TGCAGCGTTGGGACAGGGGCTAACGAGCAGTACTTC. The V and J genes are TRBV29-1 and TRBJ2-7; the match to TRBD1 covers 9 bases. V trimming: 4 bases; J trimming: 5 bases; junction bases outside the gene matches: 3. The CDR3 totals 12 residues. Germline V gene data show CDR1 as SQVTM and CDR2 as ANQGSEA.

V and J are TRBV7-2 and TRBJ1-2; possible D gene TRBD1, 6 bases. The CDR3 is made up of 16 amino acids. CDR1 is SGHTA and CDR2 is FQGNSA in the germline V gene. V was trimmed by 5 bases and J by 4 bases, leaving 20 bases between them. The CDR3, as DNA: TGTGCCAGCAGCCTAACGACAGGCTTCATCCCCTATGGCTACACCTTC. Translated: CASSLTTGFIPYGYTF. The variable domain in full, completed from reference TRBV7-2 and TRBJ1-2, reads GAGVSQSPSNKVTEKGKDVELRCDPISGHTALYWYRQSLGQGLEFLIYFQGNSAPDKSGLPSDRFSAERTGGSVSTLTIQRTQQEDSAVYLCASSLTTGFIPYGYTFGSGTRLTVV.

The chain uses TRBV30 and TRBJ2-5; TRBD1 might be the D (5 bases). Looked up from germline, CDR1 is GTSNPN and CDR2 is SVGIG (reference sequence). V was pared by 4 bases and J by 2 bases, with 8 bases between. The CDR3 has 12 amino acids. CDR3 coding DNA: TGTGCCTGGACAGGGTGGCAAGAGACCCAGTACTTC. It specifies CAWTGWQETQYF. Supplemented by reference TRBV30 and TRBJ2-5, the full variable domain reads SQTIHQWPATLVQPVGSPLSLECTVEGTSNPNLYWYRQAAGRGLQLLFYSVGIGQISSEVPQNLSASRPQDRQFILSSKKLLLSDSGFYLCAWTGWQETQYFGPGTRLLVL.

V and J are TRBV5-4 and TRBJ1-1, with 7 bases identical to TRBD1. Losses at the gene ends were 1 base for V and 5 bases for J; bases not matched to a gene: 2. This CDR3 is 13 amino acids long. The germline V gene has CDR1 SGHNT and CDR2 YYREEE (reference sequence). The CDR3, as DNA: TGTGCCAGCAGCTTGAACAGGGGTACTGAAGCTTTCTTT. Its protein is CASSLNRGTEAFF.

The chain has TRBV4-1 and TRBJ1-5; 7 bases are shared with TRBD1. The CDR3 extends over 16 amino acids. V was clipped by 2 bases and J by 6 bases; unmatched bases: 10. Germline assignment: CDR1 MGHRA and CDR2 YSYEKL. In nucleotides, the CDR3 is TGCGCCAGCAGCCAACTCCCGGGACAGAGTATTCAGCCCCAGCATTTT. It yields the protein CASSQLPGQSIQPQHF.

CDR3 DNA sequence: TGTGCCAGCAGTCCACAGGGGAGGAACACTGAAGCTTTCTTT. It is translated as CASSPQGRNTEAFF. V and J are TRBV2 and TRBJ1-1; 7 bases map to TRBD1. Trimming at V came to 5 bases and at J to 1 base, leaving 4 bases not matched to a gene. This CDR3 comprises 14 residues. Germline-derived CDR1 and CDR2 are SNHLY and FYNNEI. The variable domain in full, completed from reference TRBV2 and TRBJ1-1, reads EPEVTQTPSHQVTQMGQEVILRCVPISNHLYFYWYRQILGQKVEFLVSFYNNEISEKSEIFDDQFSVERPDGSNFTLKIRSTKLEDSAMYFCASSPQGRNTEAFFGQGTRLTVV.

The V gene is TRBV15, the J gene TRBJ1-1; 9 bases map to TRBD1. J was trimmed by 3 bases and V by 2 bases; bases with no gene match: 7. Looked up from germline, CDR1 is LNHNV and CDR2 is YYDKDF (reference sequence). The CDR3 spans 16 residues. The CDR3 nucleotides read TGTGCCACCAGCAGATTGGGGACAGGGAGTGACACTGAAGCTTTCTTT. Amino acids: CATSRLGTGSDTEAFF.

This chain uses TRBV28 with TRBJ2-1; TRBD1 might be the D (6 bases). The CDR3 runs to 15 residues. Germline lookup yields CDR1 MDHEN and CDR2 SYDVKM. The V end was cut by 6 bases, the J end by 4 bases, with 16 bases between. The CDR3: CASRPRGDNYNEQFF. CDR3 nucleotide sequence: TGTGCCAGCAGGCCCAGAGGGGACAATTACAATGAGCAGTTCTTC.

The chain employs TRBV11-2 and TRBJ2-3; the match to TRBD2 covers 13 bases. The trim removed 1 base at V and 2 bases at J, leaving 9 bases unmatched. The CDR3 runs 19 residues. From germline, CDR1 is SGHAT and CDR2 FQNNGV. The DNA for the CDR3 is TGTGCCAGCAGCTTAGTCTCGGGACTAGCGGGATTTTTCACAGATACGCAGTATTTT. Translation: CASSLVSGLAGFFTDTQYF.

The CDR3 here is CASSLTSGKHTGELFF. CDR3 nucleotides: TGTGCCAGCAGCCTTACTAGCGGGAAGCACACCGGGGAGCTGTTTTTT. The rearrangement uses TRBV4-2 and TRBJ2-2; 10 bases align to TRBD2. Germline CDR1 is LGHNA and CDR2 is YNFKEQ. The CDR3 runs 16 residues. Germline trimming cut 4 bases from V and 3 bases from J; bases unmatched to any gene: 5.

The chain recombines TRBV7-2 with TRBJ2-3, with 13 bases fitting TRBD2. After removal of 2 bases from V and 4 bases from J, the junction contained 0 bases not matched to a gene. CDR1 and CDR2 from the germline V gene are SGHTA and FQGNSA. There are 15 residues in the CDR3. CDR3 in amino acids: CASSLTSGRADTQYF. DNA of the CDR3: TGTGCCAGCAGCTTAACTAGCGGGAGGGCAGATACGCAGTATTTT.

This rearrangement joins TRBV9 to TRBJ1-1, with a possible D match to TRBD1 (6 bases). V was cut by 3 bases and J by 0 bases, with 12 bases left in between. CDR3 length: 15 amino acids. Germline assignment: CDR1 SGDLS and CDR2 YYNGEE. Here the CDR3 DNA reads TGTGCCAGCAGCGCCCGGACAGCCGTGAACACTGAAGCTTTCTTT. Encoded protein: CASSARTAVNTEAFF.

This chain links TRBV7-9 with TRBJ1-1; weak D call: TRBD1 (5 bases). V shed 2 bases and J shed 10 bases, with 17 bases lying between them. The CDR3 contains 14 residues. Looked up from germline, CDR1 is SEHNR and CDR2 is FQNEAQ (reference sequence). CDR3 sequence (DNA): TGTGCCAGCAGCTTAACAGAGGTCAGGGCTCGAGCTTTCTTT. It yields the protein CASSLTEVRARAFF. Drawing the rest from reference TRBV7-9 and TRBJ1-1, the complete variable domain is DTGVSQNPRHKITKRGQNVTFRCDPISEHNRLYWYRQTLGQGPEFLTYFQNEAQLEKSRLLSDRFSAERPKGSFSTLEIQRTEQGDSAMYLCASSLTEVRARAFFGQGTRLTVV.

V usage is TRBV2 and J usage is TRBJ2-1, with 11 positions matching TRBD2. This CDR3 contains 17 residues. The V gene's germline CDR1 is SNHLY and CDR2 FYNNEI. The V and J ends lost 5 bases and 6 bases, in that order; junction bases with no gene match: 12. CDR3 amino acids: CASSPVLAGGITNEQFF. Here the CDR3 DNA reads TGTGCCAGCAGTCCCGTTCTAGCGGGAGGAATCACCAATGAGCAGTTCTTC.

The chain employs TRBV19 and TRBJ2-7, with D possibly TRBD1 on 5 matching bases. This CDR3 has 14 amino acids. CDR1 and CDR2 (germline): LNHDA, SQIVND (reference sequence). V was pared by 3 bases and J by 0 bases, with 9 bases between. For the CDR3, the DNA is TGTGCCAGTAGTATCCAGGGCAACTCCTACGAGCAGTACTTC. Encoded protein: CASSIQGNSYEQYF. Based on the CDR3 plus reference TRBV19 and TRBJ2-7, the full variable domain is DGGITQSPKYLFRKEGQNVTLSCEQNLNHDAMYWYRQDPGQGLRLIYYSQIVNDFQKGDIAEGYSVSREKKESFPLTVTSAQKNPTAFYLCASSIQGNSYEQYFGPGTRLTVT.

The rearrangement links TRBV11-2 to TRBJ2-1; TRBD1 aligns across 9 bases. Germline CDR1 and CDR2: SGHAT and FQNNGV. The CDR3 runs to 13 residues. J was trimmed by 7 bases and V by 8 bases; bases with no gene match: 6. CDR3 in DNA: TGTGCCAGCTCAAACAGGGGGCGGAATGAGCAGTTCTTC. This codes for CASSNRGRNEQFF.

The rearrangement joins TRBV7-9 to TRBJ2-3; D perhaps matches TRBD1 (6 bases). This CDR3 is built from 15 residues. Between the trimmed V and J ends, which lost 5 bases and 2 bases, there was a span of 14 bases. The germline V gene has CDR1 SEHNR and CDR2 FQNEAQ (reference sequence). The CDR3 DNA follows: TGTGCCAGCAGCGAGGGACAAACCAACACAGATACGCAGTATTTT. Its translation: CASSEGQTNTDTQYF.

V gene TRBV19 combines with J gene TRBJ1-2, with D possibly matching TRBD1 (6 bases). Trimming left V 6 bases short and J 2 bases short, with 10 bases between. The CDR3 runs 13 residues. The germline V gene has CDR1 LNHDA and CDR2 SQIVND (reference sequence). The CDR3 DNA follows: TGTGCCAGTAGGTACAGGGAAAACTATGGCTACACCTTC. This translates into CASRYRENYGYTF.

The chain has TRBV28 and TRBJ2-5; D ambiguous. V dropped 10 bases and J dropped 5 bases, with 17 bases sitting between them. CDR1 is MDHEN, CDR2 SYDVKM, per germline. The CDR3 covers 13 residues. The CDR3 here is CAIRGAPGETQYF. In nucleotides, the CDR3 is TGTGCCATCCGCGGCGCCCCTGGGGAGACCCAGTACTTC.

The V gene is TRBV7-2, the J gene TRBJ2-1; 11 nucleotides agree with TRBD2. The CDR3 consists of 15 residues. With V trimmed by 7 bases and J by 8 bases, 10 bases remained unmatched. CDR1 is SGHTA and CDR2 is FQGNSA in the germline V gene. The CDR3 DNA reads TGTGCCAGCAAACTAGCGGGAGTAGGTTTGTATGAGCAGTTCTTC. Translated: CASKLAGVGLYEQFF.

This rearrangement joins TRBV11-2 to TRBJ2-7; possibly TRBD1 for D (6 bases). The germline V gene has CDR1 SGHAT and CDR2 FQNNGV. V was clipped by 4 bases and J by 3 bases, with 22 bases between them. CDR3 length: 17 amino acids. The CDR3: CASSSVGSQGIGYEQYF. The CDR3 nucleotides are TGTGCCAGCAGCTCCGTTGGGTCACAGGGAATTGGCTACGAGCAGTACTTC.